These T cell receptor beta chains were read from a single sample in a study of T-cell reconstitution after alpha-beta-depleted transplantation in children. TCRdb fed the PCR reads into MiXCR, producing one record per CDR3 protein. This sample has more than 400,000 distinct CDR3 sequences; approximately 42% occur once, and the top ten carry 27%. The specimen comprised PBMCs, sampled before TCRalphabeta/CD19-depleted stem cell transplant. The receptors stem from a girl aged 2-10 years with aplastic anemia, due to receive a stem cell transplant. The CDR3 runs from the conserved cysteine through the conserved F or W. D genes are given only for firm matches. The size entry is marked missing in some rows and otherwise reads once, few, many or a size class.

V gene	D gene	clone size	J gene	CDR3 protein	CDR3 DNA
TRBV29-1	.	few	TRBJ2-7	CSVHVKGSYEQYF	TGCAGCGTTCATGTAAAGGGCTCCTACGAGCAGTACTTC
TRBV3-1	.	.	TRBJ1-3	CASSQDRASGNTIYF	TGTGCCAGCAGCCAAGACCGAGCCTCTGGAAACACCATATATTTT
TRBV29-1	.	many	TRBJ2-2	CSVLQGTAGELFF	TGCAGCGTTCTCCAGGGCACGGCCGGGGAGCTGTTTTTT
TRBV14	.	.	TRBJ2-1	CASSPMTSSDEQFF	TGTGCCAGCAGCCCGATGACTAGTTCTGACGAGCAGTTCTTC
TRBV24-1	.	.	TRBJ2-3	CATSDLFGTDTQYF	TGTGCCACCAGTGATTTATTCGGGACAGATACGCAGTATTTT
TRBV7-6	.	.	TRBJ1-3	CASSLERAGNTIYF	TGTGCCAGCAGCTTAGAAAGGGCGGGGAACACCATATATTTT
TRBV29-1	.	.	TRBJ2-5	CSGSGVGETQYF	TGCAGCGGGTCGGGAGTAGGAGAGACCCAGTACTTC
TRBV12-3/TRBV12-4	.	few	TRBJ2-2	CASKNGLIWTGELFF	TGTGCCAGCAAAAACGGGTTGATTTGGACCGGGGAGCTGTTTTTT
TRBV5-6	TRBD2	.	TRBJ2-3	CASSFSSGPTDTQYF	TGTGCCAGCAGCTTCTCTAGCGGGCCCACAGATACGCAGTATTTT
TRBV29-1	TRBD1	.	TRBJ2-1	CSGGDRAPFF	TGCAGCGGTGGTGACAGGGCTCCGTTCTTC
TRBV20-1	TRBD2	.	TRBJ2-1	CSARSSSGGGNEQFF	TGCAGTGCTAGAAGTTCTAGCGGGGGGGGGAATGAGCAGTTCTTC
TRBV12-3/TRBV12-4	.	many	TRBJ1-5	CASSLGQINQPQHF	TGTGCCAGCAGTTTGGGGCAGATCAATCAGCCCCAGCATTTT
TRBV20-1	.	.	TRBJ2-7	CSARGTWTYEQYF	TGCAGTGCTAGGGGCACCTGGACCTACGAGCAGTACTTC
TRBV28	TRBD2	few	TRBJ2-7	CASSLGEGAGEKYF	TGTGCCAGCAGTTTAGGAGAGGGAGCGGGAGAAAAGTACTTC
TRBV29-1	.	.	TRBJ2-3	CSVDPDGRSDTQYF	TGCAGCGTTGATCCGGATGGACGGTCAGATACGCAGTATTTT
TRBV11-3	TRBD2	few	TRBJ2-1	CASSVSSGRSYNEQFF	TGTGCCAGCAGCGTCTCTAGCGGGAGGTCCTACAATGAGCAGTTCTTC
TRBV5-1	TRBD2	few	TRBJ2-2	CASSNSGRADGELFF	TGCGCCAGCAGCAACAGCGGGAGGGCCGACGGGGAGCTGTTTTTT
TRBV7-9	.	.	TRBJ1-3	CANSRDSGNTIYF	TGTGCCAACTCAAGGGACTCTGGAAACACCATATATTTT
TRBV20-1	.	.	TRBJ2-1	CSASTALISYNEQFF	TGCAGTGCTAGTACCGCTCTTATCTCCTACAATGAGCAGTTCTTC
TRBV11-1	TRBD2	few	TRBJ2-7	CASSLAGGAGRLSYEQYF	TGTGCCAGCAGCTTAGCGGGAGGGGCGGGCAGACTCTCCTACGAGCAGTACTTC
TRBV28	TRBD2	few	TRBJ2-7	CASSPAGGYEQYF	TGTGCCAGCAGTCCAGCGGGAGGGTACGAGCAGTACTTC
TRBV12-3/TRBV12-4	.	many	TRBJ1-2	CASSFSPTTIFASGYTF	TGTGCCAGCAGTTTCAGTCCAACGACAATTTTTGCAAGTGGCTACACCTTC
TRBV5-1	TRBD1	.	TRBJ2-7	CASSLSGTGNLEQYF	TGCGCCAGCAGCTTGTCGGGGACAGGGAATCTCGAGCAGTACTTC
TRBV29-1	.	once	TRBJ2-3	CSVDWWRAGTDTQYF	TGCAGCGTTGATTGGTGGAGGGCCGGCACAGATACGCAGTATTTT
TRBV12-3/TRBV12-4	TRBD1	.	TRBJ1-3	CASSRDRGYGNTIYF	TGTGCCAGCAGCCGGGACAGGGGGTATGGGAACACCATATATTTT
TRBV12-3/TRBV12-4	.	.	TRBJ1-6	CATTIGGSPLHF	TGTGCCACCACAATAGGGGGTTCACCCCTCCACTTT
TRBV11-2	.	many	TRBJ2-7	CASSLNPYEQYF	TGTGCCAGCAGCTTAAATCCCTACGAGCAGTACTTC
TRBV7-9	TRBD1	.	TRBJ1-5	CASSSDRGQGQPQHF	TGTGCCAGCAGCTCCGACAGGGGGCAGGGACAGCCCCAGCATTTT
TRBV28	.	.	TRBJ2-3	CASTDIDLVGKTSTDTQYF	TGTGCCAGCACTGACATTGACTTAGTCGGAAAAACTAGCACAGATACGCAGTATTTT
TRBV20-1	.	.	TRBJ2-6	CSAREVMSSGANVLTF	TGCAGTGCTAGAGAAGTGATGAGCTCTGGGGCCAACGTCCTGACTTTC
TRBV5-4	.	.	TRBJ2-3	CASSRPGSTDTQYF	TGTGCCAGCAGCCGGCCGGGGAGCACAGATACGCAGTATTTT
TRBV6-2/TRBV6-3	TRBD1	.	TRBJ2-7	CASRPGTGVYEQYF	TGTGCCAGCAGGCCCGGGACAGGGGTATACGAGCAGTACTTC